The 18 T cell receptor beta chains below come from one sample, sequenced in a study of blood T cell repertoires in COVID-19. The table came from immunoSEQ multiplex PCR; TCRdb's copy has only in-frame clones and leaves some out. The sample has around 140,000 clones, 80% seen once. The material sequenced was peripheral blood. These receptors came from an older man who had recovered from COVID-19.

The J gene is TRBJ2-1, the V gene TRBV10-2, with 7 bases aligning to TRBD2. The ends lost 0 bases at V and 10 bases at J; junction bases unmatched: 15. The V gene's germline CDR1 is WSHSY and CDR2 SAAADI. There are 17 residues in the CDR3. The CDR3: CASSESVLRGTVGEQFF. The DNA for the CDR3 is TGCGCCAGCAGTGAGTCAGTGTTGCGGGGGACGGTCGGGGAGCAGTTCTTC.

The genes are TRBV27 and TRBJ1-2; TRBD1 matches at 7 bases. The germline gives CDR1 MNHEY, CDR2 SMNVEV (reference sequence). Unmatched junction bases numbered 10, after V lost 5 bases and J lost 4 bases. The CDR3 runs 15 residues. The DNA for the CDR3 is TGTGCCAGCAGTCTACAGGGGCTACCCGGCTATGGCTACACCTTC. Amino acid sequence: CASSLQGLPGYGYTF.

The chain uses TRBV7-8 and TRBJ2-7; TRBD1 is a possible D gene (6 bases). Germline CDR1 reads SGHVS; CDR2 reads FQNEAQ. The CDR3 covers 13 residues. The V and J ends lost 5 bases and 5 bases respectively, with 13 bases between them. Written as DNA, the CDR3 is TGTGCCAGCAGCACCCAGGGGACCCACGAGCAGTACTTC. As protein: CASSTQGTHEQYF.

This clone appeared a single time. The chain couples TRBV27 to TRBJ2-3; 8 nucleotides align to TRBD1. Germline V gene lookup returns CDR1 MNHEY and CDR2 SMNVEV (reference sequence). V gave up 5 bases and J gave up 1 base; unmatched junction bases: 8. There are 16 residues in the CDR3. CDR3 coding DNA: TGTGCCAGCAGTACAGACAGGGGATTTGGCACAGATACGCAGTATTTT. It yields the protein CASSTDRGFGTDTQYF.

The gene calls are TRBV6-2 or TRBV6-3 and TRBJ1-6, with 7 nucleotides matching TRBD1. V was pared by 5 bases and J by 10 bases, with 11 bases of the junction left unmatched. From germline, CDR1 is MNHEY and CDR2 SVGEGT. The CDR3 consists of 15 residues. The CDR3, as DNA: TGTGCCAGCAGTACAAATCGACAGGGTGGCTCACCCCTCCACTTT. Protein: CASSTNRQGGSPLHF.

The chain carries TRBV7-6 and TRBJ2-7, with TRBD1 matching over 9 bases. The CDR3 spans 16 residues. Looked up from germline, CDR1 is SGHVS and CDR2 is FNYEAQ. J was trimmed by 3 bases and V by 5 bases; bases with no gene match: 11. CDR3 amino acids: CASSAVSGTGSYEQYF. CDR3 coding DNA: TGTGCCAGCAGCGCCGTTTCCGGGACAGGGAGCTACGAGCAGTACTTC.

V usage is TRBV19 and J usage is TRBJ2-2; D possibly corresponds to TRBD2 (5 bases). Germline values: CDR1 LNHDA, CDR2 SQIVND (reference sequence). Trimming stripped 7 bases from V and 1 base from J, with 16 bases between. This CDR3 spans 16 amino acids. The CDR3: CASTLGIAVNTGELFF. CDR3 nucleotide sequence: TGTGCCAGTACCCTCGGGATCGCGGTGAACACCGGGGAGCTGTTTTTT.

The chain has TRBV27 and TRBJ2-3; 7 bases align to TRBD2. The length of the CDR3 is 15 residues. V gave up 7 bases and J gave up 1 base; unmatched junction bases: 8. Looked up from germline, CDR1 is MNHEY and CDR2 is SMNVEV (reference sequence). The CDR3 here is CASTPKLARTDTQYF. DNA for the CDR3: TGTGCCAGCACCCCTAAACTAGCGCGCACAGATACGCAGTATTTT.

The chain has TRBV5-5 and TRBJ2-1; D ambiguous. V dropped 0 bases and J dropped 4 bases, with 5 bases sitting between them. Germline V gene sequence: CDR1 SGHKS, CDR2 YYEKEE (reference sequence). The CDR3 totals 13 residues. CDR3 residues: CASSLGLYNEQFF. CDR3 sequence (DNA): TGTGCCAGCAGCTTGGGACTTTACAATGAGCAGTTCTTC.

The chain employs TRBV18 and TRBJ1-3; weak D call: TRBD1 (6 bases). CDR1 KGHSH and CDR2 LQKENI come from the germline V gene. Trimming pared 8 bases from V and 0 bases from J, leaving 17 bases between. The CDR3 spans 16 residues. The CDR3 here is CASTTGTPGSGNTIYF. The CDR3 nucleotides read TGTGCCAGCACGACGGGGACACCGGGCTCTGGAAACACCATATATTTT.

The J gene is TRBJ1-2, the V gene TRBV5-4; D call uncertain. The germline CDR1 and CDR2 sequences are SGHNT and YYREEE (reference sequence). CDR3 length: 12 amino acids. Trimming removed 3 bases from V and 6 bases from J, with 9 bases in between. The CDR3 nucleotides read TGTGCCAGCAGCTCACTCGGGGATGGCTACACCTTC. Translation: CASSSLGDGYTF.

The gene calls are TRBV19 and TRBJ1-6; D gene uncertain. The CDR3 is 13 amino acids. V was shortened by 9 bases and J by 6 bases, with 12 bases between the two germline ends. Per the germline V gene, CDR1 is LNHDA and CDR2 is SQIVND (reference sequence). CDR3 region: CASADYPNSPLHF. The CDR3 DNA sequence: TGTGCCAGCGCGGACTACCCTAATTCACCCCTCCACTTT.

This clone showed up just once. J is TRBJ2-7 and V is TRBV5-1, with D unclear. Germline V CDR1 and CDR2: SGHRS, YFSETQ. This CDR3 is 13 amino acids long. Trimming pared 7 bases from V and 3 bases from J, leaving 14 bases between. In nucleotides, the CDR3 is TGCGCCAGCTCCGGTTGGGCCGGCTACGAGCAGTACTTC. Translating it yields CASSGWAGYEQYF.

Of note for this clone: Other DNA sequences within the sample encode an identical CDR3. This rearrangement joins TRBV5-1 to TRBJ1-4, with D possibly being TRBD1 (6 bases). The V and J ends lost 0 bases and 6 bases respectively, with 9 bases between them. This CDR3 is 14 amino acids long. Looked up from germline, CDR1 is SGHRS and CDR2 is YFSETQ. The CDR3 sequence: CASSLAGGDEKLFF. The CDR3 DNA reads TGCGCCAGCAGCTTGGCGGGGGGCGATGAAAAACTGTTTTTT. The whole variable domain, remainder taken from reference TRBV5-1 and TRBJ1-4, is KAGVTQTPRYLIKTRGQQVTLSCSPISGHRSVSWYQQTPGQGLQFLFEYFSETQRNKGNFPGRFSGRQFSNSRSEMNVSTLELGDSALYLCASSLAGGDEKLFFGSGTQLSVL.

This clone came up a few times. The chain links TRBV4-1 to TRBJ1-1; no definite D call. Trimming cost V 0 bases and J 2 bases, with 10 bases left between them. The CDR3 totals 15 residues. From germline, CDR1 is MGHRA and CDR2 YSYEKL. CDR3 sequence reads: CASSQDNNLNTEAFF. The DNA of the CDR3 is TGCGCCAGCAGCCAAGATAACAATCTTAACACTGAAGCTTTCTTT.

The V and J genes are TRBV14 and TRBJ2-3; D remains ambiguous. The CDR3 loop spans 13 amino acids. Per germline, CDR1 SGHDN and CDR2 FVKESK. V dropped 2 bases and J dropped 5 bases, with 8 bases sitting between them. DNA for the CDR3: TGTGCCAGCAGCCAAAATAACGGAGATACGCAGTATTTT. This sequence encodes CASSQNNGDTQYF.

V is TRBV4-1 and J is TRBJ2-5; 9 bases match TRBD1. The CDR3 runs to 16 residues. J was trimmed by 3 bases and V by 3 bases; bases with no gene match: 8. Germline V lookup: CDR1 MGHRA, CDR2 YSYEKL. This CDR3 reads CASSQGQGGTKETQYF. The CDR3 nucleotides read TGCGCCAGCAGCCAGGGACAGGGAGGGACCAAAGAGACCCAGTACTTC.

J is TRBJ1-5 and V is TRBV7-6; no clear D gene. Trimming stripped 5 bases from V and 0 bases from J, with 8 bases between. There are 14 residues in the CDR3. From germline, CDR1 is SGHVS and CDR2 FNYEAQ. For the CDR3, the DNA is TGTGCCAGCAGCGACACAGCTAGCAATCAGCCCCAGCATTTT. Amino acid sequence: CASSDTASNQPQHF.